This T cell receptor beta chain was retrieved from a study of blood T cell repertoires in COVID-19. Germline V gene sequence: CDR1 LNHNV, CDR2 YYDKDF (reference sequence). The CDR3 is made up of 14 amino acids. V lost 1 base, J lost 2 bases, and 9 bases lay in between. Some clones are missing from TCRdb's copy, which holds only in-frame ones; the method was immunoSEQ multiplex PCR. The top ten clones hold approximately 1.8% of a sample with roughly 280,000 clones, roughly nine tenths of them seen once. Sequenced: PBMCs or T cells enriched from blood (not recorded which). The clonotype comes from a woman aged 60-75 years who had recovered from COVID-19. The gene calls are TRBV15 and TRBJ2-7; tentative D call: TRBD1 (6 bases). The CDR3 is CATSRGGTPYEQYF. CDR3 bases: TGTGCCACCAGCAGAGGTGGGACACCCTACGAGCAGTACTTC.